The entry that follows covers one T cell receptor (beta chain) sequence. CDR3 length: 15 residues. The germline CDR1 and CDR2 sequences are PRHDT and FYEKMQ (reference sequence). V gave up 5 bases and J gave up 0 bases; unmatched junction bases: 4. Only in-frame clones appear in the TCRdb table, and some are missing; sequencing was by immunoSEQ multiplex PCR. The sample has roughly 11,000 clones, less than 75% seen once. These data come from a study of CD4+ T cells in melanoma. This clonotype was obtained from a human donor with melanoma. The sample consisted of cells from a culture (not recorded whether cultured in vitro). The chain carries TRBV13 and TRBJ1-1; 9 bases are shared with TRBD1. CDR3 in amino acids: CASSPQGAVNTEAFF. The CDR3 region has the DNA TGTGCCAGCAGCCCACAGGGGGCGGTGAACACTGAAGCTTTCTTT.